Included here is one TCR beta chain sequence, with context. This CDR3 contains 15 residues. Trimming left V 2 bases short and J 7 bases short, with 15 bases between. Germline V gene data show CDR1 as SEHNR and CDR2 as FQNEAQ (reference sequence). Each CDR3 protein is one row after TCRdb ran MiXCR on the 5' RACE reads. Of approximately 120,000 distinct CDR3 sequences detected, nearly 7.5% appear once; the ten largest clones hold about 2.7%. These data come from a study of T cells after yellow fever vaccination. This receptor was identified in a man aged 18 to 30 who received the YFV17D yellow fever vaccine. Sample: CD4+ T cells sorted from PBMCs, taken 10 to 11 days after the first yellow fever vaccination. The chain recombines TRBV7-9 with TRBJ1-3; a weak D match, TRBD1 (5 bases). CDR3 nucleotides: TGTGCCAGCAGCTTAAAGGGGAACACCGTGAACACCATATATTTT. This sequence encodes CASSLKGNTVNTIYF. Full variable domain (missing parts from reference TRBV7-9 and TRBJ1-3): DTGVSQNPRHKITKRGQNVTFRCDPISEHNRLYWYRQTLGQGPEFLTYFQNEAQLEKSRLLSDRFSAERPKGSFSTLEIQRTEQGDSAMYLCASSLKGNTVNTIYFGEGSWLTVV.